This is a list of T cell receptor beta chains from one sample in a study of blood T cell repertoires in COVID-19. The method was immunoSEQ multiplex PCR; TCRdb's version includes in-frame clones alone and lacks a portion of them. The sample includes approximately 260,000 clones, 84% of them seen just once. The material sequenced was peripheral blood. The receptors derive from a human donor in a cohort sampled during active COVID-19. CDR3s include the opening cysteine and the closing phenylalanine or tryptophan. The order of the fields is J gene, V gene, clone size, D gene, CDR3 DNA, CDR3 protein. The D gene is left open where the match is weak. Only some rows state a clone size, as once, few, many or a class for expanded clones.

TRBJ2-3,TRBV11-3,NA,NA,TGTGCCAGCGCACCTAGCAGCACAGATACGCAGTATTTT,CASAPSSTDTQYF
TRBJ1-2,TRBV5-4,NA,NA,TGTGCCAGCAGCGACGCGACACAGGGAAGCCTTAACTATGGCTACACCTTC,CASSDATQGSLNYGYTF
TRBJ2-7,TRBV5-1,NA,TRBD1,TGCGCCAGCAGCTTACAGGGGGCGGGCTCCTACGAGCAGTACTTC,CASSLQGAGSYEQYF
TRBJ1-2,TRBV19,NA,TRBD1,TGTGCCAGTAGTTCCGGGACAGGCGGGTATGGCTACACCTTC,CASSSGTGGYGYTF
TRBJ2-7,TRBV11-2,NA,TRBD1,TGTGCCAGCAGCTTCGGGACAGGGTTCTACGAGCAGTACTTC,CASSFGTGFYEQYF
TRBJ2-1,TRBV25-1,NA,TRBD2,TGTGCCAGCAGTGAAGTTTGGGGACTAGCGGGAGTTATACGGCAGTTCTTC,CASSEVWGLAGVIRQFF
TRBJ2-1,TRBV29-1,NA,NA,TGCAGCGTTGCGTTTTCCTACAATGAGCAGTTCTTC,CSVAFSYNEQFF
TRBJ2-3,TRBV18,NA,NA,TGTGCCAGCTCAACCATAGCCTCAGATACGCAGTATTTT,CASSTIASDTQYF
TRBJ1-2,TRBV14,NA,NA,TGTGCCAGCAGCCAAGAACACGGTAGTGGGGGCGGCTACACCTTC,CASSQEHGSGGGYTF
TRBJ1-6,TRBV7-9,NA,NA,TGTGCCAGCAGCACCGGGACAAGTAATTCACCCCTCCACTTT,CASSTGTSNSPLHF
TRBJ1-1,TRBV11-2,many,NA,TGTGCCAGCAGCTTAGGTATTGGTTCACTTGAAGCTTTCTTT,CASSLGIGSLEAFF
TRBJ1-2,TRBV5-1,once,NA,TGCGCCAGCAGCCCTCATTGGCTTCCCTATGGCTACACCTTC,CASSPHWLPYGYTF
TRBJ2-2,TRBV19,NA,TRBD1,TGTGCCACCGGACAGGGGGCTGGCGGGGAGCTGTTTTTT,CATGQGAGGELFF
TRBJ1-5,TRBV18,many,NA,TGTGCCAGCTCACCACCTGGGGGGCCGGGAGGGCAGCCCCAGCATTTT,CASSPPGGPGGQPQHF
TRBJ2-6,TRBV10-2,NA,TRBD2,TGCGCCACTCACGGCCCAGCGGGAGCTGGGGCCAACGTCCTGACTTTC,CATHGPAGAGANVLTF
TRBJ2-3,TRBV11-2,NA,NA,TGTGCCAGCAGCTTCGAAGCTGCAGATACGCAGTATTTT,CASSFEAADTQYF
TRBJ2-7,TRBV7-6,NA,NA,TGTGCCAGCAGCTTATCCTCAGGGGTTCGCACCTACGAGCAGTACTTC,CASSLSSGVRTYEQYF
TRBJ2-2,TRBV6-2/TRBV6-3,NA,TRBD1,TGTGCCAGCAGTTACCTCGGACAGGGGATCACCGGGGAGCTGTTTTTT,CASSYLGQGITGELFF
TRBJ2-7,TRBV27,NA,TRBD2,TGTGCCAGCAGTTTATTCCGGGAGGATCACGAGCAGTACTTC,CASSLFREDHEQYF
TRBJ1-1,TRBV7-9,NA,NA,TGTGCCAGCAGCTTAGTAGAGGGACTAAACACTGAAGCTTTCTTT,CASSLVEGLNTEAFF
TRBJ2-6,TRBV4-1,NA,TRBD1,TGCGCCAGCAGCCAAGATCGGTTGAGGGGGCGCGAAACTGGGGCCAACGTCCTGACTTTC,CASSQDRLRGRETGANVLTF
TRBJ2-2,TRBV5-4,NA,NA,TGTGCCAGCAGCTTGGGTTCTGTGTCAGGGTACACCGGGGAGCTGTTTTTT,CASSLGSVSGYTGELFF
TRBJ1-2,TRBV6-5,NA,NA,TGTGCCAGCAGTTACTCAGAGCCCCTGATCTATGGCTACACCTTC,CASSYSEPLIYGYTF
TRBJ2-2,TRBV19,many,NA,TGTGCCAGTAGTGGAACAGGGTCCGGGGAGCTGTTTTTT,CASSGTGSGELFF
TRBJ2-5,TRBV6-2/TRBV6-3,NA,NA,TGTGCCAGCAGTTACGGCAGGGTCCAAGAGACCCAGTACTTC,CASSYGRVQETQYF
TRBJ2-3,TRBV6-4,NA,NA,TGTGCCAGCAACGCGGAACCGGGGGGCGATACGCAGTATTTT,CASNAEPGGDTQYF